This T cell receptor beta chain was retrieved from a study of T cell changes during pregnancy in multiple sclerosis (dated 2019 in TCRdb). General notes on the study: In women with multiple sclerosis, the researchers looked at how the T cell repertoire shifted as pregnancy progressed.

From the cysteine through the phenylalanine, the CDR3 covers 15 amino acids. Solely the CDR3 DNA is kept, with 45 bases framed from the first base. V sheds 0 bases and J sheds 0 bases, leaving 7 bases between their ends. Via the germline V gene, CDR1 is SGHAT and CDR2 FQNNGV. In regard to this clone: There is no known antigen for this receptor. Base quality data are lacking; no much larger clone is found one base away.

Library construction relied on the immunoSEQ multiplex PCR assay. Sourced from immuneACCESS, this table was stored by TCRdb with only in-frame sequences that have V and J called. A share of the clones is absent; for the studies checked, an unresolved V gene accounts for under half, and the remainder has no known explanation. The sample records tens of thousands of clones, approximately 92% of which are singletons. Over 2.5% of the sample lies in the top ten. Recombination connected TRBV11-2 to TRBJ2-3; the D segment could be TRBD1, given 5 matching bases. Material: peripheral blood, obtained in the third trimester of pregnancy. The TCR originated in a female donor in good health, enrolled as a control in a pregnancy study. The sequenced DNA is TGTGCCAGCAGCTTAGAAAGGGGAAGCACAGATACGCAGTATTTT. It encodes CASSLERGSTDTQYF.